This TCR beta chain was sequenced in a study of cytomegalovirus exposure and HLA in healthy donors. Per germline, CDR1 SNHLY and CDR2 FYNNEI. V lost 6 bases, J lost 4 bases, and 2 bases stayed unmatched. This CDR3 contains 15 residues. Vbeta (60) and Jbeta (13) primers were used in the PCR. Here immunoSEQ multiplex PCR was the method, and the copy in TCRdb shows in-frame clones only, minus some. Among about 200,000 clones listed, roughly 80% were seen once. Broader study findings: Some V segments, TRBV6-2 and TRBV6-3 among them, were indistinguishable and were therefore excluded. TCR beta V- and J-gene trimming was later associated with a missense DCLRE1C variant.

Concerning this clone: Its antigen is currently unknown.

Sequencing input: PBMCs. The gene calls are TRBV2 and TRBJ2-2; 13 bases agree with TRBD2. This clonotype originated in a man in his forties or fifties in good health and CMV-seronegative. CDR3 in amino acids: CASRWTSGSTGELFF. DNA for the CDR3: TGTGCCAGCAGGTGGACTAGCGGGAGCACCGGGGAGCTGTTTTTT.